The entry that follows covers one T cell receptor beta chain sequence. This clone's antigen is unknown. No much larger clonotype is one base removed from it; base qualities were not supplied. This sample is part of a study of T cell responses to AZD1222 COVID-19 vaccine (dated by TCRdb to about 2021). At the level of the whole study: AZD1222 recipients with second doses at about 4 weeks or about 12 weeks were pooled, because spike-specific TCR depth and breadth did not differ between schedules. TCR sequencing was performed for 233 trial participants, of whom around 200 were given two doses of AZD1222 and around 25 were given two doses of MenACWY control vaccine. Enrollment into the trials was organized by age into subgroups of 18-55, 56-69 and 70-plus years, and those subgroups contained roughly 150, 30 and 60 TCR-sequenced participants, respectively.

What the authors observed across the whole study: In the small 56-69-year group, the increase in depth fell short of significance, most likely because of low power. Because no day 14 peak-response samples were available, repertoires were characterized only after the peak T cell response. Conclusions about previously exposed vaccinees were limited because only a handful of AZD1222 recipients were SARS-CoV-2 seropositive at baseline. Reportedly, almost half of the unique spike-specific TCRs recognized epitopes lying outside the regions that are mutated in the B.1.351 and B.1.1.7 variants. Most participants were white British and females outnumbered males, and the authors suggested that clonal diversity may have been underestimated. After two AZD1222 doses, spike-specific TCR breadth and depth were significantly higher than at day 0 and than in MenACWY recipients. The whole spike protein was spanned by vaccine-associated CD4 TCRs, and dominant responses were seen in regions 160-218 and 743-854.

The CDR3 regions of human TCRbeta chains were subjected to immunosequencing. On the study's bioinformatics: TCRs in the repertoires were matched against a reference library of SARS-CoV-2-specific TCRs that had been generated with the MIRA antigen-specificity platform. Breadth meant the fraction of unique TCRs that were SARS-CoV-2-associated, whereas depth meant the fraction of total T cells that were SARS-CoV-2-associated. Using the MIRA data, each spike-specific TCR was mapped to the spike region that the TCR reacts to and placed in a CD4 or CD8 class. Log10-transformed breadth and depth values were compared by one-way ANOVA with Sidak's multiple comparisons tests. The clones in this table, taken by TCRdb from immuneACCESS, are in-frame only. Not every clone is retained; where verified, under half of the shortfall comes from an unresolved V gene, and the cause of the rest is unknown. V and J calls plus clone size are reproduced from that table; the DNA served to infer D and trimming. The sample includes about 150,000 clones, with 89% observed a single time. The ten largest account for about 5% of the sample.

There are 18 amino acids in the CDR3, from cysteine to phenylalanine inclusive. Of the read, only the CDR3 DNA is kept; its 54 bases are in frame from base 1. At the junction V is shortened by 5 bases and J by 0 bases; bases outside the gene matches: 13. Based on the germline V gene (reference sequence), the CDR1 and CDR2 sequences are SEHNR and FQNEAQ. Reading the label with the study, this specimen's time point is: baseline before first vaccination. Vaccinee samples were obtained from the UK trials COV001 and COV002, which included a single-blind randomized controlled phase 2/3 trial of AZD1222 (ChAdOx1 nCoV-19) in healthy adults. For TCRbeta chain sequencing, PBMC samples were collected from trial participants at day 0 and at day 28 after the second dose.

The chain is assembled from TRBV7-9 and TRBJ2-3; 8 central nucleotides agree with TRBD2. The sequence derives from an adult in good health. This sample comprised peripheral blood, obtained on day 0 of AZD1222 vaccination. Read as DNA, the sequence is TGTGCCAGCAGCCATTTCGCCGGGACTAGGAGTAGCACAGATACGCAGTATTTT. Its translation is CASSHFAGTRSSTDTQYF.